This T cell receptor beta chain was captured by sequencing in a study of molecular identifiers for immune sequencing clone quantification. The study, taken as a whole, reports: Detectable among roughly 1 million naive cells, according to reports, was Jurkat TCR RNA spiked in from one cell.

TCRdb ran MiXCR on the PCR reads and lists one entry per CDR3 protein. The table records nearly 650,000 distinct CDR3 sequences, over 25% of them present only once. This CDR3 comprises 18 residues. V lost 4 bases to trimming and J lost 8 bases, with 29 bases between them. In germline, CDR1 is LGHNA, CDR2 YSLEER. Points on this clonotype: Its antigen is unidentified.

V usage is TRBV4-3 and J usage is TRBJ1-2; D is possibly TRBD1 (5 bases). This receptor was taken from a human donor in good health. Some libraries in this study had Jurkat cell RNA spiked in. The sample was naive CD8+ T cells from blood, with Jurkat cell RNA spiked in. Subset described: FACS-sorted CD8+CD4-CCR7+CD45RA+ naive T cells. CDR3 sequence (DNA): TGCGCCAGCAGCCCAAACTTAAGAAGAGGGGTCGTGGGATTCGGCTACACCTTC. This sequence encodes CASSPNLRRGVVGFGYTF.